This TCR beta chain is drawn from a study of chemoradiotherapy in HPV16-positive cancers. Of note for this clone: Its antigen is currently unknown.

Repertoires were sampled repeatedly during chemoradiotherapy. Study-level findings and limits: Only a couple of HPV16-positive patients supplied the functional HPV-specificity definition.

The table came from immunoSEQ multiplex PCR; TCRdb's copy has only in-frame clones and leaves some out. The sample lists more than 20,000 clones; about 90% were seen once. The sequencing here drew on blood, taken from a patient who underwent chemoradiotherapy. This TCR came from a human donor with HPV-associated anogenital cancer.

CDR3 DNA: TGTGCCAGTAGTATATCCCCTTCCTTACTAGCGGGGGGTCTGGAGCTGTTTTTT. Protein sequence: CASSISPSLLAGGLELFF. The gene calls are TRBV19 and TRBJ2-2; 12 positions match TRBD2. This CDR3 region has 18 residues. Germline lookup yields CDR1 LNHDA and CDR2 SQIVND (reference sequence). V lost 2 bases, J lost 10 bases, and 14 bases stayed unmatched.